This T cell receptor beta chain was profiled in a study of blood T cell repertoires in COVID-19. The germline CDR1 and CDR2 sequences are KGHSH and LQKENI. Trimming shortened V by 6 bases and J by 6 bases, and 14 bases separated the two germline ends. This CDR3 comprises 13 residues. As handled by the study authors: Amplification with reference gene primers provided the estimates of nucleated cell counts. The method was immunoSEQ multiplex PCR; TCRdb's version includes in-frame clones alone and lacks a portion of them. V, J and clone size are those of that table, while D and trimming were read from the DNA. The sample gives around 160,000 clones, approximately 88% of which show up once; approximately 3% is in the top ten.

This chain links TRBV18 with TRBJ1-1; TRBD1 might be the D (6 bases). The specimen was peripheral blood. The TCR sequence derives from a man between 60 and 70 years old with acute or convalescent COVID-19. CDR3 coding DNA: TGTGCCAGCTCCAGGGGAGAGGGTTCTGAAGCTTTCTTT. Translation: CASSRGEGSEAFF.